This T cell receptor (beta chain) emerged from a study of blood T cell repertoires in COVID-19. TCRdb keeps only in-frame clones here, not all; method: immunoSEQ multiplex PCR. The data show 100,000 to 150,000 clones, 75% to 80% seen once. The CDR3 is 14 amino acids. The germline V gene has CDR1 LNHDA and CDR2 SQIVND (reference sequence). Sample: peripheral blood. The clonotype was recovered from a human donor in a cohort sampled during active COVID-19. This chain connects TRBV19 to TRBJ2-6; TRBD1 agrees at 7 bases. The CDR3 sequence: CGYQGVAGANVLTF. The CDR3 DNA sequence: TGTGGGTATCAGGGGGTGGCTGGGGCCAACGTCCTGACTTTC. Complete variable domain (other parts from reference TRBV19 and TRBJ2-6): DGGITQSPKYLFRKEGQNVTLSCEQNLNHDAMYWYRQDPGQGLRLIYYSQIVNDFQKGDIAEGYSVSREKKESFPLTVTSAQKNPTAFYLCGYQGVAGANVLTFGAGSRLTVL.